The clone carrying this T cell receptor (beta chain) occurred once. Assay used: immunoSEQ multiplex PCR; TCRdb lists only in-frame clones, some missing. Among over 90,000 clones listed, over 75% were seen once. The data were taken from a study of T cell changes during pregnancy in multiple sclerosis. The V gene end was trimmed by 1 base and the J gene end by 3 bases; junction bases not matched to a gene: 5. CDR3 length equals 17 residues. Per the germline V gene, CDR1 is SGDLS and CDR2 is YYNGEE. The chain couples TRBV9 to TRBJ2-1, with 12 bases fitting TRBD2. The input for sequencing was peripheral blood, taken in the second trimester of pregnancy. The sequence was obtained from a female donor in good health, enrolled as a control in a pregnancy study. This CDR3 is CASSVTSGGTLYNEQFF. The DNA of the CDR3 is TGTGCCAGCAGCGTAACTAGCGGGGGGACCCTCTACAATGAGCAGTTCTTC.